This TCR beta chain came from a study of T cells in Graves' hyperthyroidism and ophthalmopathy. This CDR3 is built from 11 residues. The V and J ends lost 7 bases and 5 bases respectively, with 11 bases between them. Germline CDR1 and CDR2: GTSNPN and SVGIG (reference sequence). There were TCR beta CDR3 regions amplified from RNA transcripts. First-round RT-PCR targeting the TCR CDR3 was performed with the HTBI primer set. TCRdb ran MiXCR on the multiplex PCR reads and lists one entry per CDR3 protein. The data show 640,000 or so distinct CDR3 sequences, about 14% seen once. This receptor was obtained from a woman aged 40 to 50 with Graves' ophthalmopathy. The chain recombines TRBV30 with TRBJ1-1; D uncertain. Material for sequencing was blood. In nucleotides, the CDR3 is TGTGCCTCCACCCCGCGTACTGAAGCTTTCTTT. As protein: CASTPRTEAFF.